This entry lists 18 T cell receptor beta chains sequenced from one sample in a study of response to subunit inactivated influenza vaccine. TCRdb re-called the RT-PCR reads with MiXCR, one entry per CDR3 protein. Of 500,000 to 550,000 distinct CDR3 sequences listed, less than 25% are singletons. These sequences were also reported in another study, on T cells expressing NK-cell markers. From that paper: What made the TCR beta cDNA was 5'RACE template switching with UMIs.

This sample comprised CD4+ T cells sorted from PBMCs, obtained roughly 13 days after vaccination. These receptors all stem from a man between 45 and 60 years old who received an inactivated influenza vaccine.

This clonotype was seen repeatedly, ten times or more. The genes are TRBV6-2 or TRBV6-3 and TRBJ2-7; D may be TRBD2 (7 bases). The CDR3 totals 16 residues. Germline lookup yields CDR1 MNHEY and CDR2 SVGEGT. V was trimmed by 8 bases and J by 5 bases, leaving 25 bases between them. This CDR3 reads CASEPATGGDVNEQYF. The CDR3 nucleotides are TGTGCCAGCGAACCTGCTACGGGGGGCGATGTAAACGAGCAGTACTTC.

CDR3 protein: CASSFYLGELFF. The CDR3 region has the DNA TGTGCCAGCAGCTTTTACCTCGGGGAGCTGTTTTTT. This rearrangement joins TRBV7-2 to TRBJ2-2; D not certain. Looked up from germline, CDR1 is SGHTA and CDR2 is FQGNSA. V lost 3 bases and J 7 bases, leaving 6 bases between the germline ends. The CDR3 spans 12 residues.

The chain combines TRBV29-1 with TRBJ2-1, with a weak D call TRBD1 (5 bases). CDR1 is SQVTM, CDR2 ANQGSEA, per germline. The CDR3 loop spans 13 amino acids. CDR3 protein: CGADEFRGNEQFF. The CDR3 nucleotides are TGCGGCGCCGACGAATTTAGGGGCAATGAGCAGTTCTTC.

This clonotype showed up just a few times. The CDR3 loop reads CAISGSRESNQPQHF. The DNA of the CDR3 is TGTGCCATCAGTGGGAGCAGGGAGAGCAATCAGCCCCAGCATTTT. V is TRBV10-3 and J is TRBJ1-5; TRBD1 is a possible D gene (5 bases). The ends were cut back, 4 bases at V and 1 base at J, with 11 bases in the middle. CDR1 is ENHRY and CDR2 is SYGVKD in the germline V gene. CDR3 length: 15 residues.

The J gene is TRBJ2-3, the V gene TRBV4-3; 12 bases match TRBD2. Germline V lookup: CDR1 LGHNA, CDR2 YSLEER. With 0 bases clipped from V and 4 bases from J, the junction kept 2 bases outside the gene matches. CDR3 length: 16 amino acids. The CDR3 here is CASSQDRLAGADTQYF. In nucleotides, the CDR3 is TGCGCCAGCAGCCAAGATAGACTAGCGGGAGCAGATACGCAGTATTTT.

Here the CDR3 DNA reads TGTGCCAGTCGGGACAGACCTAACACCGGGGAGCTGTTTTTT. Amino acid sequence: CASRDRPNTGELFF. This chain uses TRBV6-2 or TRBV6-3 with TRBJ2-2; 7 positions match TRBD1. The CDR3 extends over 14 amino acids. Germline V lookup: CDR1 MNHEY, CDR2 SVGEGT. Germline trimming cut 9 bases from V and 2 bases from J; bases unmatched to any gene: 6.

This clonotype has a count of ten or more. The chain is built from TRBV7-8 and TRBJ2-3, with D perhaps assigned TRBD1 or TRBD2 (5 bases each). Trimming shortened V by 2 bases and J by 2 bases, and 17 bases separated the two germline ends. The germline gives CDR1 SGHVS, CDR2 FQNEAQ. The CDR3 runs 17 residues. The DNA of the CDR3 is TGTGCCAGCAGCTTAAAATCTCTACGGGACCACACAGATACGCAGTATTTT. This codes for CASSLKSLRDHTDTQYF.

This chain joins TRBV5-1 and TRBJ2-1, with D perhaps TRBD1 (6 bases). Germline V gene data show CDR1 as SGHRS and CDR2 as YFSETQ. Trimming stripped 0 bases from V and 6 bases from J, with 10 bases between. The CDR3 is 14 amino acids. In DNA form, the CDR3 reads TGCGCCAGCAGCTTGGTGCCAGGGGTCAATGAGCAGTTCTTC. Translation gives CASSLVPGVNEQFF.

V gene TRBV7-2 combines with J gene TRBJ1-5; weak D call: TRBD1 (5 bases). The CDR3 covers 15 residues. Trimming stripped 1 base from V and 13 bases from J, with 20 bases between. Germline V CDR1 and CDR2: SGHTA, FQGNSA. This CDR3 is CASSLEVGPGRTQHF. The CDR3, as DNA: TGTGCCAGCAGCTTAGAGGTGGGGCCAGGGAGGACTCAGCATTTT.

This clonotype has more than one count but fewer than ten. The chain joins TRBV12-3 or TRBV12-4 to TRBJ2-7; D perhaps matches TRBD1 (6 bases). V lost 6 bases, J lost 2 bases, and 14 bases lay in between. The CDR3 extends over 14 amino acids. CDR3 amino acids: CASREQGTTYEQYF. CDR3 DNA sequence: TGTGCCAGCAGGGAACAGGGAACCACCTACGAGCAGTACTTC.

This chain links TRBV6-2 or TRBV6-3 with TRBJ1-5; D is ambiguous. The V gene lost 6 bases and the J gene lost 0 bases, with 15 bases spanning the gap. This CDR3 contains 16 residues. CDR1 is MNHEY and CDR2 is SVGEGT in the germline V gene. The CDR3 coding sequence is TGTGCCAGCAGCACGGGTGGGCTCAATAGCAATCAGCCCCAGCATTTT. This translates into CASSTGGLNSNQPQHF.

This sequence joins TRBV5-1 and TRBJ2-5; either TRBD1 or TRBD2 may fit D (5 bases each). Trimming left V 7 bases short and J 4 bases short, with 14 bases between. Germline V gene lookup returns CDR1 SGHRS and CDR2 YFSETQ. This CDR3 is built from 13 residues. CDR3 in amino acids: CASQRGLGETQYF. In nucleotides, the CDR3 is TGCGCCAGCCAGAGGGGATTAGGAGAGACCCAGTACTTC.

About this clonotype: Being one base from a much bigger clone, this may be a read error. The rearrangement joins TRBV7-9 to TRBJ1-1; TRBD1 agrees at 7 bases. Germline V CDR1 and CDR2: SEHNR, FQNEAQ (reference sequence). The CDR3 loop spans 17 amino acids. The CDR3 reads CATSLSRGGTGNTEAFF. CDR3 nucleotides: TGTGCCACCAGCTTATCAAGAGGGGGCACTGGGAACACTGAAGCTTTCTTT.

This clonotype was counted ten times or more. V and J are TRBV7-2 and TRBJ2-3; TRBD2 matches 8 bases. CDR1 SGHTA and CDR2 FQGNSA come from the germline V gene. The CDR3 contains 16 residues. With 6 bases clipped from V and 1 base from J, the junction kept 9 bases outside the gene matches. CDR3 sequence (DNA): TGTGCCAGCAGAAATGGGGCGGGAGGTCGCACAGATACGCAGTATTTT. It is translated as CASRNGAGGRTDTQYF.

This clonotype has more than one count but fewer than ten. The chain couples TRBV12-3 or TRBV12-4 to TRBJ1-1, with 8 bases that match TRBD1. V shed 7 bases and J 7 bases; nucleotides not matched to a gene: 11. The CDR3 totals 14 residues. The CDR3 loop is CASTKTGAENEAFF. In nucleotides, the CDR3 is TGTGCCAGCACCAAGACAGGGGCCGAAAATGAAGCTTTCTTT.

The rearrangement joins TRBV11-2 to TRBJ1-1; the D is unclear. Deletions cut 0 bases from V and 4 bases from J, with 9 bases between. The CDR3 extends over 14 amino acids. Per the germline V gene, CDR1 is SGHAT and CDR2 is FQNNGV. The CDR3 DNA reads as TGTGCCAGCAGCTTAGAAGGGATGGGCACTGAAGCTTTCTTT. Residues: CASSLEGMGTEAFF.

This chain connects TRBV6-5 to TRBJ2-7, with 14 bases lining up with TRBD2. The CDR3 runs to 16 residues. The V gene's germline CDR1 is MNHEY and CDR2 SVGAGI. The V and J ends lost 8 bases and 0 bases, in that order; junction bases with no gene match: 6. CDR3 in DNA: TGTGCCAGCGGTTGGACTAGCGGGGGGAGCTCCTACGAGCAGTACTTC. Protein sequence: CASGWTSGGSSYEQYF.

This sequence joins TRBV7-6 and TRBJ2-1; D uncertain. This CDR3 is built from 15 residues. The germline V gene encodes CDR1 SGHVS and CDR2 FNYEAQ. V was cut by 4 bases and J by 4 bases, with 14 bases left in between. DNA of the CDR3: TGTGCCAGCAGCTCAGGCCTTCAAGTTTACAATGAGCAGTTCTTC. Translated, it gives CASSSGLQVYNEQFF.